Presented here are 18 T cell receptor beta chains from one specimen sequenced in a study of shared clonotypes between healthy human individuals. The naive CD8 subset, CD45RO-negative cells positively selected for CCR7, excluded terminally differentiated effector memory CD45RA+ cells. Some clones are missing from TCRdb's copy, which holds only in-frame ones; the method was immunoSEQ multiplex PCR. The table records nearly 600,000 clones, nearly 97% of them present only once. Sequencing input: naive CD8+ T cells sorted from blood. The receptors stem from a woman aged 25 to 39 in good health.

The chain employs TRBV27 and TRBJ2-1; 12 bases are shared with TRBD2. Germline-derived CDR1 and CDR2 are MNHEY and SMNVEV (reference sequence). The CDR3 contains 15 residues. J was trimmed by 4 bases and V by 6 bases; bases with no gene match: 4. The CDR3 region has the DNA TGTGCCAGCAGCCGACTAGCGGGAGAGTACAATGAGCAGTTCTTC. This encodes CASSRLAGEYNEQFF.

The genes are TRBV27 and TRBJ1-5; 10 bases are shared with TRBD1. The CDR3 has 15 amino acids. V lost 3 bases and J lost 4; bases outside the gene matches: 3. The V gene's germline CDR1 is MNHEY and CDR2 SMNVEV (reference sequence). Written as DNA, the CDR3 is TGTGCCAGCAGTTTGGGACAGGGGATAAATCAGCCCCAGCATTTT. Its protein is CASSLGQGINQPQHF.

The chain employs TRBV20-1 and TRBJ2-5; the D is unclear. The end of the DNA aligns better with TRBJ2-7, so the J call may be wrong. The germline V gene encodes CDR1 DFQATT and CDR2 SNEGSKA (reference sequence). This CDR3 is built from 11 residues. The CDR3 sequence is CSARDIHEQYF. In nucleotides, the CDR3 is TGCAGTGCTAGAGATATCCACGAGCAGTACTTC.

The rearrangement uses TRBV11-2 and TRBJ2-2; D remains unclear. Trimming took off 0 bases at V and 6 bases at J, with 2 bases between the two ends. CDR3 length: 12 residues. Per germline, CDR1 SGHAT and CDR2 FQNNGV. The CDR3 DNA sequence: TGTGCCAGCAGCTTAGATCCCGGGGAGCTGTTTTTT. Its translation is CASSLDPGELFF.

The CDR3 reads CASSGSSGRDNEQFF. DNA of the CDR3: TGTGCCAGCAGTGGTTCTAGCGGGAGGGACAATGAGCAGTTCTTC. The chain employs TRBV6-1 and TRBJ2-1; 12 bases are shared with TRBD2. This CDR3 has 15 residues. Trimming cost V 4 bases and J 5 bases; bases outside gene matches: 3. Germline V lookup: CDR1 MNHNS, CDR2 SASEGT.

CDR3 DNA sequence: TGTGCCAGCAGCCAAGACCCTAGCGGGAGTTCCACAGATACGCAGTATTTT. Its translation is CASSQDPSGSSTDTQYF. The chain combines TRBV4-2 with TRBJ2-3; 10 nucleotides agree with TRBD2. With 0 bases clipped from V and 2 bases from J, the junction kept 5 bases outside the gene matches. This CDR3 is 17 amino acids long. Germline CDR1 reads LGHNA; CDR2 reads YNFKEQ.

The chain links TRBV28 to TRBJ1-1; D uncertain. The V end lost 5 bases, the J end lost 10 bases, and 14 bases lay between the germline ends. This CDR3 has 12 residues. Germline values: CDR1 MDHEN, CDR2 SYDVKM. The CDR3 sequence: CASSGVSGRAFF. The CDR3, as DNA: TGTGCCAGCAGTGGGGTGTCTGGAAGAGCTTTCTTT.

This chain joins TRBV27 and TRBJ1-6, with D hard to call. Germline CDR1 MNHEY, CDR2 SMNVEV (reference sequence). CDR3 length: 16 amino acids. The ends were cut back, 4 bases at V and 0 bases at J, with 10 bases in the middle. CDR3 amino acids: CASSWGGSSYNSPLHF. The CDR3 DNA reads TGTGCCAGCAGTTGGGGTGGGAGCTCCTATAATTCACCCCTCCACTTT.

This rearrangement joins TRBV5-1 to TRBJ1-2; 8 bases fit TRBD1. The CDR3 has 12 residues. Germline V gives CDR1 SGHRS, CDR2 YFSETQ. The junction had 5 bases not matched to a gene; V was cut back by 7 bases and J by 6 bases. For the CDR3, the DNA is TGCGCCAGCGGACAGGGACAGAATGGCTACACCTTC. The encoded protein is CASGQGQNGYTF.

J is TRBJ2-7 and V is TRBV7-8; no definite D call. The CDR3 extends over 14 amino acids. Trimming shortened V by 4 bases and J by 3 bases, and 13 bases separated the two germline ends. In germline, CDR1 is SGHVS, CDR2 FQNEAQ. The CDR3 region has the DNA TGTGCCAGCAGCTCTTGGACGGTCGGCTACGAGCAGTACTTC. It specifies CASSSWTVGYEQYF. Full variable domain (missing parts from reference TRBV7-8 and TRBJ2-7): GAGVSQSPRYKVAKRGQDVALRCDPISGHVSLFWYQQALGQGPEFLTYFQNEAQLDKSGLPSDRFFAERPEGSVSTLKIQRTQQEDSAVYLCASSSWTVGYEQYFGPGTRLTVT.

V and J are TRBV5-5 and TRBJ2-7, with a tentative D call TRBD2 (5 bases). This CDR3 has 14 amino acids. Trimming took off 4 bases at V and 2 bases at J, with 13 bases between the two ends. CDR1 is SGHKS and CDR2 is YYEKEE in the germline V gene (reference sequence). CDR3 DNA: TGTGCCAGCAGCCGTGAAGGACTCCCCTACGAGCAGTACTTC. Translated: CASSREGLPYEQYF.

The CDR3 DNA follows: TGTGCCAGTAGTATAGGGCAGGGGTGGAATCAGCCCCAGCATTTT. Residues: CASSIGQGWNQPQHF. The rearrangement uses TRBV19 and TRBJ1-5, with D tentatively TRBD1 (6 bases). V lost 1 base, J lost 4 bases, and 11 bases lay in between. Germline V gene lookup returns CDR1 LNHDA and CDR2 SQIVND (reference sequence). There are 15 residues in the CDR3.

J is TRBJ1-5 and V is TRBV19; 7 bases are shared with TRBD1. Losses at the gene ends were 8 bases for V and 1 base for J; bases not matched to a gene: 8. This CDR3 comprises 15 residues. Germline CDR1 is LNHDA and CDR2 is SQIVND (reference sequence). CDR3: CASSTGAASNQPQHF. DNA of the CDR3: TGTGCCAGTTCTACAGGGGCTGCGAGCAATCAGCCCCAGCATTTT.

The chain carries TRBV7-9 and TRBJ1-2; 9 nucleotides align to TRBD1. Looked up from germline, CDR1 is SEHNR and CDR2 is FQNEAQ (reference sequence). The length of the CDR3 is 18 residues. The trim removed 4 bases at V and 4 bases at J, leaving 16 bases unmatched. The CDR3 reads CASSYEPGQGPWGYGYTF. CDR3 nucleotide sequence: TGTGCCAGCAGCTACGAGCCGGGACAGGGTCCTTGGGGCTATGGCTACACCTTC.

The chain is built from TRBV28 and TRBJ2-1, with D unclear. Trimming removed 7 bases at V and 6 bases at J, with 7 bases between. The CDR3 spans 11 residues. Germline CDR1 and CDR2: MDHEN and SYDVKM. CDR3 nucleotides: TGTGCCAGCACCAAACGCAATGAGCAGTTCTTC. Residues: CASTKRNEQFF.

The rearrangement uses TRBV4-1 and TRBJ2-5; TRBD2 agrees at 14 bases. CDR1 and CDR2 (germline): MGHRA, YSYEKL. CDR3 length equals 16 residues. V lost 3 bases to trimming and J lost 5 bases; unmatched junction nucleotides: 5. This chain's CDR3 is CASSQTSGRAAETQYF. Here the CDR3 DNA reads TGCGCCAGCAGCCAGACTAGCGGGAGGGCGGCGGAGACCCAGTACTTC.

J is TRBJ2-7 and V is TRBV6-5, with D possibly called TRBD1 or TRBD2 (5 bases each). Trimming left V 4 bases short and J 5 bases short, with 15 bases between. The CDR3 loop spans 14 amino acids. Germline CDR1 reads MNHEY; CDR2 reads SVGAGI. The chain's CDR3 is CASSLRQRVDEQYF. The CDR3 bases are TGTGCCAGCAGTTTAAGACAGAGGGTGGACGAGCAGTACTTC.

The chain combines TRBV28 with TRBJ2-5; D gene ambiguous. The J call may be faulty, since TRBJ2-7 better matches the DNA end. CDR1 is MDHEN, CDR2 SYDVKM, per germline. The CDR3 runs to 13 residues. CDR3 loop: CASSFGQSYEQYF. In nucleotides, the CDR3 is TGTGCCAGCAGTTTCGGCCAGTCCTACGAGCAGTACTTC.